The entry below gives a single T cell receptor beta chain sequence along with its context. The antigen is not known. Between the trimmed V and J ends, which lost 7 bases and 4 bases, there was a span of 6 bases. Germline V gives CDR1 ENHRY, CDR2 SYGVKD. The CDR3 spans 11 residues. This record comes from a study of shared clonotypes between healthy human individuals. Study conclusions and caveats: Donors were few, which limited the genetic and exposure-history diversity represented.

Clones were read by immunoSEQ multiplex PCR, and TCRdb kept only the in-frame ones, dropping some. The sample carries about 2.4 million clones, 93% recorded once. This clonotype was sampled from a man between 18 and 29 years old in good health. Some clones in this sample may be carry-over from other donors' samples. Sample: naive CD4+ T cells from PBMCs. Documented subset: CD45RA+ positively selected. The chain uses TRBV10-3 and TRBJ2-3; a possible D gene is TRBD2 (5 bases). The CDR3 nucleotides read TGTGCCATCATGGAGGCAGATACGCAGTATTTT. Translated, it gives CAIMEADTQYF.